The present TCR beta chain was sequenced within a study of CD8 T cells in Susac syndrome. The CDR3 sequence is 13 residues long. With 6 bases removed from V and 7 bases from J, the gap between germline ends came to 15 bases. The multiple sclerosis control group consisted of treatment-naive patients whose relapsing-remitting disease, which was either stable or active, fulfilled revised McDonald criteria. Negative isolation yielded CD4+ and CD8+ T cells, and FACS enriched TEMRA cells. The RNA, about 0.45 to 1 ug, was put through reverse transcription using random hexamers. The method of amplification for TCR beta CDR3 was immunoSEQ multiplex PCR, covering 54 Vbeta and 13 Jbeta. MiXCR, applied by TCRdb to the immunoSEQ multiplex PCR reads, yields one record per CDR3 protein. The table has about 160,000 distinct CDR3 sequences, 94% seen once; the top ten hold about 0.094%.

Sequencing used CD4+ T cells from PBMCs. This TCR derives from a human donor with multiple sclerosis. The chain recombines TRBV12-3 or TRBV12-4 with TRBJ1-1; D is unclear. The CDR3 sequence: CASRALFEGEAFF. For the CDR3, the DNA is TGTGCCAGCAGAGCTCTATTTGAAGGTGAAGCTTTCTTT.